This T cell receptor beta chain was documented in a study of beta chain features in type 1 diabetes. This CDR3 has 14 amino acids. CDR1 and CDR2 from the germline V gene are KGHSH and LQKENI. V was trimmed by 3 bases and J by 3 bases, leaving 12 bases between them. This clone was found a few times. As yet, its antigen is unknown. The study's findings and limits: All four CD4+ subsets of Type 1 diabetes patients contained TCRB CDR3s that were moderately but significantly shorter. There was a possibility that cDNA sequencing over-represented cells with high TCR expression.

Expressed TCRB transcripts were sequenced because the entire RNA isolate underwent reverse transcription. Some clones are missing from TCRdb's copy, which holds only in-frame ones; the method was immunoSEQ multiplex PCR. The top ten hold roughly 0.025% of the sample, which has 900,000 or so clones, about a sixth seen once. The sequencing sample was made of naive CD4+ T cells from blood. The rearrangement links TRBV18 to TRBJ2-7; D not resolved. The receptor's source is a woman between 18 and 29 years old in good health. The CDR3 region has the DNA TGTGCCAGCTCACCGGGCAGAGCAGTCTACGAGCAGTACTTC. Translating gives CASSPGRAVYEQYF. The full variable domain, in which reference TRBV18 and TRBJ2-7 provide the parts outside the CDR3, is NAGVMQNPRHLVRRRGQEARLRCSPMKGHSHVYWYRQLPEEGLKFMVYLQKENIIDESGMPKERFSAEFPKEGPSILRIQQVVRGDSAAYFCASSPGRAVYEQYFGPGTRLTVT.